The present TCR beta chain was sequenced within a study of T cell responses to AZD1222 COVID-19 vaccine. The ends lost 8 bases at V and 2 bases at J; junction bases unmatched: 8. Germline V gives CDR1 SQVTM, CDR2 ANQGSEA. The CDR3 has 14 amino acids. The study, taken as a whole, reports: As reported, nearly half of all spike-specific TCRs target variant regions that are unmutated. Repertoire samples came only from after the peak T cell response.

As concerns this clone: Its cognate antigen is unknown.

Assay: immunoSEQ multiplex PCR; the TCRdb copy retains only in-frame clones and omits some. This sample carries tens of thousands of clones, 86% of them seen once, and the ten largest clones take roughly a tenth. Sample: peripheral blood, taken on day 0 of AZD1222 vaccination. The chain couples TRBV29-1 to TRBJ2-3, with TRBD1 identical over 9 bases. This receptor was taken from an adult in good health. CDR3 loop: CSIGTGLSTDTQYF. CDR3 sequence (DNA): TGCAGCATAGGGACAGGGCTTTCCACAGATACGCAGTATTTT.